This T cell receptor (beta chain) was profiled in a study of synovial regulatory T cells in juvenile arthritis (dated by TCRdb to between 2014 and 2016). Study-wide context: Among the sequenced patients, three were classified as therapy-naive, methotrexate plus infliximab was given to one, methotrexate was given to more than 5, and treatment information was unavailable for one. Using matched patient samples, the researchers compared TCRbeta CDR3 repertoires across three groups: blood iaTreg cells, other blood Treg cells and synovial fluid Treg cells. TCR repertoire comparisons included Treg and Teff subsets from some ten JIA patients with active disease. Although effector T cell subsets in the cohort were also sequenced for comparisons, the Treg dataset on its own covers only blood and synovial fluid Treg cells. The paper's findings and limits, for the study overall: Synovial Treg cells shared more CDR3 sequences with iaTreg cells than with other blood Treg cells; Chao-Jaccard similarity confirmed closer relation. Across patients, iaTreg TCR repertoires were largely private, and these iaTreg repertoires partially overlapped with synovial Teff and blood CPL repertoires. TCR diversity was lower in blood iaTreg cells than in other blood Treg cells, which is consistent with antigen-driven expansion.

A remark on this clone: Its antigen is currently not known.

In the germline V gene, CDR1 corresponds to SGHRS and CDR2 to YFSETQ. The CDR3, from cysteine to phenylalanine, totals 14 residues. Only the protein is available. The library was made by the immunoSEQ multiplex PCR assay. TCRbeta CDR3 sequencing was performed by Adaptive Biotechnologies. Regarding the original processing steps: Repertoire similarity was assessed with the Chao-modified Jaccard index and with the median clonotype overlap from 200 random subsamples of equal sample size. Similarity analyses were performed using either productive nucleotide sequences or in silico-translated amino acid sequences. Hierarchical clustering with single linkage and t-SNE based on Chao-modified Jaccard distances were used to compare repertoires. Repertoire diversity was quantified with the Renyi index, after sample size normalisation, across a range of alpha values. TCRdb re-hosts the immuneACCESS table, in-frame sequences only. Its copies lack some clones; in the studies checked, an unresolved V gene accounts for under half of them, and the cause for the rest is not known. The V and J calls and clone size are taken from that table; D and trimming were inferred from the DNA. The table for this sample records roughly 9,900 clones. The ten largest account for around 1.1% of the sample.

TCR repertoires were obtained from approximately eleven juvenile idiopathic arthritis patients with active disease who had not reached inactive disease, of whom 3 were polyarticular and 8 were oligoarticular. The median age of the TCR-sequenced patients was 9 to 15 years (range roughly 2.4-25), and their median disease duration was roughly seven years (range 0.2-19.1). The samples for TCR repertoire analysis were obtained at two Italian centres. Peripheral blood mononuclear cells were isolated by Histopaque-1077 density gradient and cryopreserved in roughly 90% FCS with around 10% DMSO. The material sequenced was Treg cells from blood. What this sample's cell subset or site label stands for: remaining (HLA-DR-negative) circulating blood Treg cells. The sequence links TRBV5-1 to TRBJ2-7. This sequence originates from a donor aged 2-29 years with juvenile idiopathic arthritis. CDR3 sequence: CASSLEGFVDEQYF.